This T cell receptor beta chain was recovered during a study of cytomegalovirus exposure and HLA in healthy donors. Overall study results and limits: The study labeled 150 to 200 TCR beta chains cytomegalovirus-associated. A reported reduction in N-insertions relative to the roughly 610-donor mean was seen in an Asian-associated ancestry cluster in a later analysis.

As concerns this clone: Antigen unknown.

J was trimmed by 6 bases and V by 2 bases; bases with no gene match: 16. The CDR3 length is 19 residues. Germline-derived CDR1 and CDR2 are SGHTA and FQGNSA. Amplification used 60 Vbeta primers and 13 Jbeta primers. Repertoires were generated with immunoSEQ multiplex PCR, while TCRdb's copy carries only in-frame clones and drops some. The sample consists of fewer than 300,000 clones, approximately 90% of them appearing once. Sequences were obtained from PBMCs. V usage is TRBV7-2 and J usage is TRBJ2-1; the match to TRBD2 covers 10 bases. The receptor's source is a man aged 35 to 55 in good health and CMV-seropositive. CDR3 in DNA: TGTGCCAGCAGCTTAATCCTAGCGGGAGTAACCCGCGTCGGCAATGAGCAGTTCTTC. It is translated as CASSLILAGVTRVGNEQFF.